The clone carrying this T cell receptor beta chain showed up just once. The source of the sample is a study of blood T cell repertoires in COVID-19. The overall study: Sites in the United States, Italy and Spain provided acute and convalescent COVID-19 samples. PBMCs, B-cell-depleted T cells, or T cells provided the cDNA or gDNA that made up the material.

Losses at the gene ends were 5 bases for V and 8 bases for J; bases not matched to a gene: 11. CDR1 LNHDA and CDR2 SQIVND come from the germline V gene (reference sequence). The CDR3 totals 15 residues. Original data processing: Nucleated cell counts were estimated from reference gene primer amplification. Measured with immunoSEQ multiplex PCR; TCRdb has only the in-frame clones, and not every one. The V and J calls and clone size come from that table; D and trimming were worked out from the DNA. The data contain 240,000 or so clones, 70% to 90% of them singletons. This clonotype was obtained from a woman in her thirties or forties who had recovered from COVID-19. Sequences were obtained from peripheral blood. The chain combines TRBV19 with TRBJ2-2, with TRBD2 matching 7 bases. This CDR3 is CASSYGTTLGGELFF. For the CDR3, the DNA is TGTGCCAGTAGTTACGGGACTACCCTTGGGGGGGAGCTGTTTTTT.